This T cell receptor (beta chain) was captured in a study of blood T cell repertoires in COVID-19. Turning to the study itself: Samples taken during acute and convalescent COVID-19 were collected in the United States, Italy and Spain. The analysed material was cDNA or gDNA that came from T cells, B-cell-depleted T cells, or PBMCs.

In the study's own analysis: Amplification of reference gene primers was used by the study to estimate nucleated cell counts. Some clones are missing from TCRdb's copy, which holds only in-frame ones; the method was immunoSEQ multiplex PCR. V, J and clone size are those of that table, while D and trimming were read from the DNA. The sample shows approximately 22,000 clones, roughly four fifths of them seen only once. Trimming cost V 4 bases and J 7 bases; bases outside gene matches: 12. CDR3 size: 18 residues. Germline V lookup: CDR1 SGDLS, CDR2 YYNGEE. This clone was observed once. The origin of this receptor is a human donor in a cohort sampled during active COVID-19. The chain recombines TRBV9 with TRBJ2-1, with TRBD2 matching 15 bases. Sequenced input: peripheral blood. The CDR3 loop reads CASSPRTSGRAVGNEQFF. In nucleotides, the CDR3 is TGTGCCAGCAGCCCCCGGACTAGCGGGAGGGCCGTTGGGAATGAGCAGTTCTTC.